This is a list of T cell receptor beta chains from one sample in a study of T cell repertoires in cytomegalovirus infection. TCRdb reprocessed the reads via MiXCR and lists one record per CDR3 protein. The table lists nearly 450,000 distinct CDR3 sequences, about a third of them singletons. The sample was PBMCs. These receptors came from a human donor in good health (CMV status not recorded). Some clones in this sample may be carry-over from other donors' samples. Both conserved end residues are part of each CDR3. D genes are given only for firm matches. Some rows mark clone size as missing; the rest say once, few, many or name a class of expanded clone.

j_call: TRBJ2-2; clone_size: NA; v_call: TRBV5-5; d_call: NA; cdr3_aa: CASSLIPTGELFF; cdr3_nt: TGTGCCAGCAGCTTGATCCCCACCGGGGAGCTGTTTTTT
j_call: TRBJ1-1; clone_size: NA; v_call: TRBV11-2; d_call: NA; cdr3_aa: CASSLSLSGRTEAFF; cdr3_nt: TGTGCCAGCAGCTTAAGTCTTTCGGGCAGGACTGAAGCTTTCTTT
j_call: TRBJ2-7; clone_size: NA; v_call: TRBV4-1; d_call: TRBD2; cdr3_aa: CASSQSGTTVSYEQYF; cdr3_nt: TGCGCCAGCAGCCAGTCCGGGACTACCGTCTCCTACGAGCAGTACTTC
j_call: TRBJ2-1; clone_size: few; v_call: TRBV13; d_call: NA; cdr3_aa: CASSKPGLSPYNEQFF; cdr3_nt: TGTGCCAGCAGCAAACCCGGACTATCTCCCTACAATGAGCAGTTCTTC
j_call: TRBJ2-1; clone_size: few; v_call: TRBV12-3/TRBV12-4; d_call: TRBD2; cdr3_aa: CASQVGSGGPRGVRNEQFF; cdr3_nt: TGTGCCAGTCAAGTGGGTAGCGGGGGTCCCCGGGGGGTACGGAATGAGCAGTTCTTC
j_call: TRBJ2-5; clone_size: many; v_call: TRBV7-2; d_call: TRBD1; cdr3_aa: CASSTYRGRRETQYF; cdr3_nt: TGTGCCAGCAGCACCTACAGGGGGCGGCGAGAGACCCAGTACTTC
j_call: TRBJ2-1; clone_size: NA; v_call: TRBV5-5; d_call: TRBD1; cdr3_aa: CASSWDRGRGEQFF; cdr3_nt: TGTGCCAGCAGCTGGGACAGGGGGCGCGGTGAGCAGTTCTTC
j_call: TRBJ1-2; clone_size: NA; v_call: TRBV4-1; d_call: NA; cdr3_aa: CASSQAPNSNYGYTF; cdr3_nt: TGCGCCAGCAGCCAAGCCCCAAATTCTAACTATGGCTACACCTTC
j_call: TRBJ1-5; clone_size: NA; v_call: TRBV11-2; d_call: NA; cdr3_aa: CASRFGSGSHQPQHF; cdr3_nt: TGTGCCAGCCGCTTTGGATCGGGGTCCCATCAGCCCCAGCATTTT
j_call: TRBJ2-3; clone_size: NA; v_call: TRBV6-1; d_call: NA; cdr3_aa: CASSPPRRWGPTDTQYF; cdr3_nt: TGTGCCAGCAGTCCCCCTCGGCGCTGGGGGCCCACAGATACGCAGTATTTT
j_call: TRBJ1-1; clone_size: many; v_call: TRBV10-3; d_call: NA; cdr3_aa: CAISESVGNTEAFF; cdr3_nt: TGTGCCATCAGTGAGTCAGTGGGGAACACTGAAGCTTTCTTT
j_call: TRBJ2-7; clone_size: NA; v_call: TRBV7-9; d_call: NA; cdr3_aa: CASSLSQGGQRSHEQYF; cdr3_nt: TGTGCCAGCAGCTTAAGCCAGGGGGGCCAAAGATCCCACGAGCAGTACTTC
j_call: TRBJ2-5; clone_size: few; v_call: TRBV5-5; d_call: NA; cdr3_aa: CASSRGTEQETQYF; cdr3_nt: TGTGCCAGCAGCAGGGGAACGGAACAAGAGACCCAGTACTTC
j_call: TRBJ1-3; clone_size: NA; v_call: TRBV12-3/TRBV12-4; d_call: NA; cdr3_aa: CASRQGDSGNTIYF; cdr3_nt: TGTGCCAGCAGGCAGGGTGATTCTGGAAACACCATATATTTT
j_call: TRBJ2-1; clone_size: NA; v_call: TRBV27; d_call: NA; cdr3_aa: CASSPSYREINEQFF; cdr3_nt: TGTGCCAGCAGTCCCTCTTACAGGGAGATCAATGAGCAGTTCTTC
j_call: TRBJ1-6; clone_size: many; v_call: TRBV7-2; d_call: TRBD1; cdr3_aa: CASSLVPRGEKPLHF; cdr3_nt: TGTGCCAGCAGCTTAGTTCCCAGGGGGGAGAAGCCCCTCCACTTT
j_call: TRBJ2-1; clone_size: few; v_call: TRBV28; d_call: NA; cdr3_aa: CASSFHSYNEQFF; cdr3_nt: TGTGCCAGCAGTTTCCACTCCTACAATGAGCAGTTCTTC
j_call: TRBJ2-7; clone_size: few; v_call: TRBV20-1; d_call: NA; cdr3_aa: CSAPAGSSYEQYF; cdr3_nt: TGCAGTGCCCCGGCTGGGAGCTCCTACGAGCAGTACTTC
j_call: TRBJ2-7; clone_size: NA; v_call: TRBV20-1; d_call: TRBD2; cdr3_aa: CSAYTSGGTYEQYF; cdr3_nt: TGCAGCGCATATACTAGCGGGGGGACCTACGAGCAGTACTTC
j_call: TRBJ2-1; clone_size: few; v_call: TRBV4-2; d_call: NA; cdr3_aa: CASSPGRPADATYNEQFF; cdr3_nt: TGTGCCAGCAGCCCTGGGCGTCCGGCGGACGCCACCTACAATGAGCAGTTCTTC
j_call: TRBJ2-3; clone_size: NA; v_call: TRBV7-9; d_call: TRBD1; cdr3_aa: CASSRIGTASTDTQYF; cdr3_nt: TGTGCCAGCAGCCGAATCGGGACAGCTAGCACAGATACGCAGTATTTT
j_call: TRBJ2-5; clone_size: NA; v_call: TRBV10-3; d_call: NA; cdr3_aa: CAPKPAGRQETQYF; cdr3_nt: TGTGCGCCCAAGCCCGCGGGGAGACAAGAGACCCAGTACTTC
j_call: TRBJ2-5; clone_size: few; v_call: TRBV6-5; d_call: TRBD1; cdr3_aa: CASSFVEGALETQYF; cdr3_nt: TGTGCCAGCAGTTTTGTTGAGGGGGCTCTAGAGACCCAGTACTTC
j_call: TRBJ2-1; clone_size: NA; v_call: TRBV7-3; d_call: TRBD2; cdr3_aa: CASSLTGLADRFF; cdr3_nt: TGTGCCAGCAGCTTAACTGGGCTAGCGGATCGGTTCTTC
j_call: TRBJ1-1; clone_size: NA; v_call: TRBV4-2; d_call: NA; cdr3_aa: CASSQEGQITEAFF; cdr3_nt: TGTGCCAGCAGCCAAGAAGGACAGATCACTGAAGCTTTCTTT
j_call: TRBJ1-2; clone_size: NA; v_call: TRBV7-9; d_call: TRBD1; cdr3_aa: CASSQSSGGDSYTF; cdr3_nt: TGTGCCAGCAGCCAATCTTCAGGGGGGGATAGCTACACCTTC
j_call: TRBJ2-3; clone_size: many; v_call: TRBV12-3/TRBV12-4; d_call: NA; cdr3_aa: CASSVGPGGDTQYF; cdr3_nt: TGTGCCAGCAGTGTCGGACCCGGGGGAGATACGCAGTATTTT
j_call: TRBJ1-4; clone_size: many; v_call: TRBV28; d_call: TRBD1; cdr3_aa: CASSLPGQWNEKLFF; cdr3_nt: TGTGCCAGCAGTTTGCCGGGACAGTGGAATGAAAAACTGTTTTTT
j_call: TRBJ1-6; clone_size: few; v_call: TRBV20-1; d_call: NA; cdr3_aa: CSARGLRSPLHF; cdr3_nt: TGCAGTGCTAGAGGGCTGCGTTCACCCCTCCACTTT
j_call: TRBJ2-3; clone_size: NA; v_call: TRBV30; d_call: TRBD2; cdr3_aa: CAWSVLGTSGPGHTQYF; cdr3_nt: TGTGCCTGGAGTGTACTCGGGACTAGCGGGCCGGGCCATACGCAGTATTTT
j_call: TRBJ1-4; clone_size: many; v_call: TRBV11-2; d_call: TRBD1; cdr3_aa: CASSIDRAELANEKLFF; cdr3_nt: TGTGCCAGCAGTATAGACAGGGCCGAACTCGCTAATGAAAAACTGTTTTTT
j_call: TRBJ2-3; clone_size: NA; v_call: TRBV2; d_call: TRBD2; cdr3_aa: CASSLGGGYTDTQYF; cdr3_nt: TGTGCCAGCAGTCTCGGCGGGGGGTACACAGATACGCAGTATTTT
j_call: TRBJ2-7; clone_size: many; v_call: TRBV19; d_call: NA; cdr3_aa: CASSNPRDTNSYEQYF; cdr3_nt: TGTGCCAGTTCCAACCCCCGGGACACCAACTCCTACGAGCAGTACTTC
j_call: TRBJ2-7; clone_size: NA; v_call: TRBV7-2; d_call: TRBD1; cdr3_aa: CASRGTGWSEQYF; cdr3_nt: TGTGCCAGCAGGGGGACAGGGTGGAGCGAGCAGTACTTC
j_call: TRBJ2-5; clone_size: many; v_call: TRBV7-2; d_call: NA; cdr3_aa: CASSHRGGETQYF; cdr3_nt: TGTGCCAGCAGCCATAGGGGGGGGGAGACCCAGTACTTC
j_call: TRBJ2-1; clone_size: many; v_call: TRBV12-3/TRBV12-4; d_call: NA; cdr3_aa: CASSFGGAGNEQFF; cdr3_nt: TGTGCCAGCAGTTTCGGCGGGGCCGGAAATGAGCAGTTCTTC
j_call: TRBJ1-1; clone_size: few; v_call: TRBV27; d_call: NA; cdr3_aa: CASSIMPQREAFF; cdr3_nt: TGTGCCAGCAGTATTATGCCCCAGAGGGAAGCTTTCTTT
j_call: TRBJ2-1; clone_size: many; v_call: TRBV6-6; d_call: NA; cdr3_aa: CASSRAQSTYNEQFF; cdr3_nt: TGTGCCAGCAGCCGGGCCCAATCGACCTACAATGAGCAGTTCTTC
j_call: TRBJ1-2; clone_size: NA; v_call: TRBV20-1; d_call: TRBD1; cdr3_aa: CSASRGGTGAAGNYGYTF; cdr3_nt: TGCAGTGCTAGCCGAGGAGGGACAGGGGCAGCCGGGAACTATGGCTACACCTTC
j_call: TRBJ2-2; clone_size: few; v_call: TRBV6-6; d_call: NA; cdr3_aa: CASSYSTTGELFF; cdr3_nt: TGTGCCAGCAGTTACTCGACAACAGGGGAGCTGTTTTTT
j_call: TRBJ1-1; clone_size: NA; v_call: TRBV27; d_call: NA; cdr3_aa: CASGGGVNTEAFF; cdr3_nt: TGTGCCAGCGGGGGGGGGGTGAACACTGAAGCTTTCTTT
j_call: TRBJ2-1; clone_size: NA; v_call: TRBV20-1; d_call: NA; cdr3_aa: CSARVGRSSYNEQFF; cdr3_nt: TGCAGTGCTAGAGTTGGCCGGAGCTCCTACAATGAGCAGTTCTTC
j_call: TRBJ2-1; clone_size: NA; v_call: TRBV20-1; d_call: TRBD2; cdr3_aa: CSAAALAGAGDEQFF; cdr3_nt: TGCAGTGCTGCGGCGCTAGCGGGGGCCGGCGATGAGCAGTTCTTC
j_call: TRBJ1-2; clone_size: NA; v_call: TRBV20-1; d_call: NA; cdr3_aa: CSARDAHKSRMDGYTF; cdr3_nt: TGCAGTGCTAGAGATGCCCACAAGTCACGAATGGATGGCTACACCTTC
j_call: TRBJ1-1; clone_size: NA; v_call: TRBV6-1; d_call: NA; cdr3_aa: CASALWAKNTEAFF; cdr3_nt: TGTGCCAGCGCCCTTTGGGCAAAAAACACTGAAGCTTTCTTT
j_call: TRBJ1-5; clone_size: few; v_call: TRBV24-1; d_call: NA; cdr3_aa: CATSQDPNQPQHF; cdr3_nt: TGTGCCACCAGCCAGGACCCGAATCAGCCCCAGCATTTT
j_call: TRBJ1-6; clone_size: NA; v_call: TRBV25-1; d_call: NA; cdr3_aa: CASSDGTKNSPLHF; cdr3_nt: TGTGCCAGCAGTGATGGGACAAAGAATTCACCCCTCCACTTT
j_call: TRBJ1-2; clone_size: NA; v_call: TRBV4-3; d_call: NA; cdr3_aa: CASSQDWQNHYGYTF; cdr3_nt: TGCGCCAGCAGCCAAGATTGGCAGAACCACTATGGCTACACCTTC
j_call: TRBJ1-1; clone_size: many; v_call: TRBV19; d_call: NA; cdr3_aa: CASSWGVNTEAFF; cdr3_nt: TGTGCCAGTAGTTGGGGGGTGAACACTGAAGCTTTCTTT
j_call: TRBJ2-1; clone_size: few; v_call: TRBV4-1; d_call: NA; cdr3_aa: CASSQGGTSNEQFF; cdr3_nt: TGCGCCAGCAGCCAAGGCGGGACATCCAATGAGCAGTTCTTC
j_call: TRBJ1-3; clone_size: NA; v_call: TRBV2; d_call: NA; cdr3_aa: CASRGQLTIYF; cdr3_nt: TGTGCCAGCAGAGGACAGCTCACCATATATTTT
j_call: TRBJ2-4; clone_size: few; v_call: TRBV28; d_call: TRBD1; cdr3_aa: CASSLGLGQGAENIQYF; cdr3_nt: TGTGCCAGCAGCCTCGGGTTGGGTCAGGGGGCTGAAAACATTCAGTACTTC
j_call: TRBJ1-2; clone_size: few; v_call: TRBV20-1; d_call: NA; cdr3_aa: CSARGGDGKPNYGYTF; cdr3_nt: TGCAGTGCTAGAGGGGGGGACGGGAAACCTAACTATGGCTACACCTTC
j_call: TRBJ1-1; clone_size: many; v_call: TRBV7-2; d_call: NA; cdr3_aa: CASSPEGGRTEAFF; cdr3_nt: TGTGCCAGCAGCCCCGAGGGGGGGCGAACTGAAGCTTTCTTT
j_call: TRBJ1-1; clone_size: NA; v_call: TRBV20-1; d_call: NA; cdr3_aa: CSARVAGEGGEAFF; cdr3_nt: TGCAGTGCTAGGGTGGCCGGCGAAGGGGGTGAAGCTTTCTTT
j_call: TRBJ2-5; clone_size: few; v_call: TRBV4-3; d_call: TRBD1; cdr3_aa: CASSRDSEGTQYF; cdr3_nt: TGCGCCAGCAGCAGGGACAGCGAGGGGACCCAGTACTTC
j_call: TRBJ2-1; clone_size: NA; v_call: TRBV4-1; d_call: TRBD2; cdr3_aa: CASSQKGLAGNSYNEQFF; cdr3_nt: TGCGCCAGCAGCCAAAAGGGACTAGCGGGTAATTCCTACAATGAGCAGTTCTTC
j_call: TRBJ1-5; clone_size: many; v_call: TRBV12-3/TRBV12-4; d_call: TRBD1; cdr3_aa: CASSPQGKRNQPQHF; cdr3_nt: TGTGCCAGCAGTCCACAGGGGAAACGAAATCAGCCCCAGCATTTT
j_call: TRBJ1-4; clone_size: many; v_call: TRBV7-2; d_call: NA; cdr3_aa: CASGRGTNEKLFF; cdr3_nt: TGTGCCAGCGGGAGGGGAACTAATGAAAAACTGTTTTTT